This TCR beta chain is drawn from a study of early T cells in non-severe SARS-CoV-2 infection. TCRdb itself ran the 5' RACE reads through MiXCR, one entry per CDR3 protein. Among just under 65,000 distinct CDR3 sequences, approximately 9.2% were seen once, and the ten largest hold 10% to 15%. The TCR was taken from an adult who was a healthcare worker with PCR-confirmed SARS-CoV-2 infection or an uninfected control (not recorded which). This sample comprised whole blood, obtained at baseline.

The CDR3 loop is CASSSSANTGELFF. DNA of the CDR3: TGTGCCAGCAGCTCCTCCGCGAACACCGGGGAGCTGTTTTTT. The V and J genes are TRBV7-8 and TRBJ2-2; D remains unclear. V lost 4 bases and J lost 0, with 6 bases in between. The CDR3 covers 14 residues. The germline V gene encodes CDR1 SGHVS and CDR2 FQNEAQ.